The next 10 T cell receptor beta chains were all read from a single sample in a study of vaccination effects on CD4 cells after COVID-19. Subsequent to a culture period of around 10 days, CD4+ T cells were isolated. These receptors' antigens are unknown. The data were produced by immunoSEQ multiplex PCR, yet TCRdb's version contains in-frame clones alone and is incomplete. The sample yields 50,000 or so clones, around 67% seen once. The sequenced sample was CD4+ T cells from PBMCs cultured without peptide, obtained before COVID-19 vaccination. The receptors originated from a human donor who received a COVID-19 vaccine.

This chain joins TRBV11-2 and TRBJ2-1, with D tentatively TRBD1 (5 bases). Per the germline V gene, CDR1 is SGHAT and CDR2 is FQNNGV. Trimming took off 5 bases at V and 7 bases at J, with 21 bases between the two ends. The CDR3 extends over 16 amino acids. CDR3 DNA: TGTGCCAGCAGCCCCCTAGGGGCGGCCGTCGGGAATGAGCAGTTCTTC. It codes for CASSPLGAAVGNEQFF.

The V and J genes are TRBV18 and TRBJ1-2; the D is unclear. The V and J ends lost 6 bases and 6 bases respectively, with 17 bases between them. The CDR3 runs 14 residues. Germline V CDR1 and CDR2: KGHSH, LQKENI. The CDR3 loop reads CASSQIREGNGYTF. Written as DNA, the CDR3 is TGTGCCAGCTCCCAAATCCGAGAGGGTAATGGCTACACCTTC.

This clone was counted between two and nine times. The chain employs TRBV19 and TRBJ2-1, with 9 bases that match TRBD1. Trimming cost V 1 base and J 2 bases; bases outside gene matches: 0. The CDR3 extends over 15 amino acids. Germline assignment: CDR1 LNHDA and CDR2 SQIVND (reference sequence). CDR3 nucleotide sequence: TGTGCCAGTAGTATAGGGGACAGGGCCTACAATGAGCAGTTCTTC. Translating it yields CASSIGDRAYNEQFF.

The table lists this clone with a count of one. J is TRBJ2-6 and V is TRBV7-9; 7 bases fit TRBD2. The CDR3 spans 16 residues. J gave up 4 bases and V 0 bases, and 3 bases lay outside the gene matches. CDR1 and CDR2 from the germline V gene are SEHNR and FQNEAQ (reference sequence). CDR3 protein: CASSLASGKGANVLTF. The CDR3 coding sequence is TGTGCCAGCAGCTTAGCGAGCGGGAAGGGGGCCAACGTCCTGACTTTC. Drawing the rest from reference TRBV7-9 and TRBJ2-6, the complete variable domain is DTGVSQNPRHKITKRGQNVTFRCDPISEHNRLYWYRQTLGQGPEFLTYFQNEAQLEKSRLLSDRFSAERPKGSFSTLEIQRTEQGDSAMYLCASSLASGKGANVLTFGAGSRLTVL.

V and J are TRBV5-6 and TRBJ2-4, with 9 bases aligning to TRBD1. The CDR3 loop spans 13 amino acids. With V trimmed by 7 bases and J by 5 bases, 4 bases remained unmatched. Germline V gene data show CDR1 as SGHDT and CDR2 as YYEEEE. The CDR3 loop is CASGRQGENIQYF. In DNA, the CDR3 is TGTGCCAGCGGTCGACAGGGGGAAAACATTCAGTACTTC.

The rearrangement uses TRBV5-1 and TRBJ2-7, with 7 bases lining up with TRBD1. Trimming removed 4 bases from V and 0 bases from J; junction bases left unmatched: 7. In germline, CDR1 is SGHRS, CDR2 YFSETQ. CDR3 length: 15 residues. The CDR3 bases are TGCGCCAGCAGCGTCACAGGGGAATCCTCCTACGAGCAGTACTTC. Amino acids: CASSVTGESSYEQYF.

This chain joins TRBV6-4 and TRBJ1-6; possible D gene TRBD1, 5 bases. This CDR3 is built from 14 residues. Trimming pared 4 bases from V and 10 bases from J, leaving 14 bases between. CDR1 is MRHNA and CDR2 is SNTAGT in the germline V gene. CDR3 nucleotides: TGTGCCAGCAGTGGAGACAGCAGCGGGTCACCCCTCCACTTT. Its translation: CASSGDSSGSPLHF.

This clone was seen just once. The CDR3 sequence: CAISGANEQFF. The CDR3 coding sequence is TGTGCCATCAGTGGAGCTAATGAGCAGTTCTTC. The V call is TRBV10-3, the J call TRBJ2-1; D is uncertain. The CDR3 has 11 amino acids. The V end lost 4 bases, the J end lost 7 bases, and 5 bases lay between the germline ends. Germline V gene data show CDR1 as ENHRY and CDR2 as SYGVKD.

V gene TRBV21-1 combines with J gene TRBJ2-1; TRBD2, the D gene given by the table, was not confirmed from the DNA. TRBV21-1 has pseudogene status. The CDR3 totals 19 residues. Here the CDR3 reads CASSKGGAVQLGDYNEQFF. DNA for the CDR3: TGTGCCAGCAGCAAAGGGGGAGCGGTTCAACTGGGCGACTACAATGAGCAGTTCTTC.

This clone appeared a few times. CDR3 in DNA: TGTGCCAGCAGCTTGGAGACTAGCGGGAGTAACTACGAGCAGTACTTC. Encoded protein: CASSLETSGSNYEQYF. This chain uses TRBV5-8 with TRBJ2-7; 12 bases agree with TRBD2. Trimming cost V 0 bases and J 3 bases; bases outside gene matches: 4. CDR3 length equals 16 residues. Germline CDR1 reads SGHTS; CDR2 reads YDEGEE.